The clone carrying this T cell receptor beta chain was seen a single time. Its antigen is still unknown. The TCR beta CDR3 regions underwent amplification using RNA transcripts as the source. HTBI primers drove first-round RT-PCR of the TCR CDR3. TCRdb reprocessed the multiplex PCR reads via MiXCR and lists one record per CDR3 protein. The profile covers roughly 100,000 distinct CDR3 sequences, with approximately 48% appearing a single time and about 28% taken by the ten largest. The data derive from a study of T cells in Graves' hyperthyroidism and ophthalmopathy. Study in general: The blood sample was taken at first diagnosis, before treatment began.

General observations from the study: A model built on 13 V-J features separated ophthalmopathy from stable hyperthyroidism.

V lost 6 bases to trimming and J lost 9 bases; unmatched junction nucleotides: 15. Germline lookup yields CDR1 MNHNS and CDR2 SASEGT. The CDR3 consists of 15 residues. Patients counted as stable if ophthalmopathy did not develop within 18 months. Each diagnosis drew on symptoms, thyroxine, TRAb, thyroid ultrasound and orbital computed tomography findings. The clonotype comes from a man between 35 and 55 years old with Graves' hyperthyroidism. The V gene is TRBV6-1, the J gene TRBJ2-5; the match to TRBD2 covers 8 bases. Sequencing input: blood. CDR3 bases: TGTGCCAGCAGCGCCGGGTCTAGCGGGCCGTTTCCCCAGTACTTC. It yields the protein CASSAGSSGPFPQYF.